The 20 T cell receptor beta chains below all came from one sample that was sequenced in a study of metastatic and nonmetastatic thyroid tumors. Not a single patient had been given any form of treatment at any point before undergoing thyroid surgery. MiXCR reprocessed the PCR reads for TCRdb. Here the sample spans about 15,000 clones, under 30% being singletons. Material: tumor tissue. The source is a female donor with papillary thyroid cancer or a benign thyroid nodule (not recorded which). Some clones in this sample may be carry-over from other donors' samples.

The CDR3 DNA reads TGTGCCAGCAGCTTAGCCCGGGACTACCTCTACGAGCAGTACTTC. Its protein product is CASSLARDYLYEQYF. The chain combines TRBV7-2 with TRBJ2-7; 7 nucleotides match TRBD2. Germline V CDR1 and CDR2: SGHTA, FQGNSA. V lost 0 bases, J lost 3 bases, and 5 bases stayed unmatched. The CDR3 is made up of 15 amino acids.

A word on this clone: One end of the junction does not line up with germline, which may come from a read error. The identical CDR3 is also encoded by other nucleotide sequences in the sample. This chain links TRBV11-2 with TRBJ2-2; the D call may be TRBD1 or TRBD2 (5 bases each). This CDR3 has 16 amino acids. Germline-derived CDR1 and CDR2 are SGHAT and FQNNGV. This CDR3 is CASSNRGSLDTGELFF. Here the CDR3 DNA reads TGTGCCAGCAGCAACCGGGGCAGCCTAGACACCGGCGAGCTGTTTTTT. Full variable domain (outside the CDR3, taken from reference TRBV11-2 and TRBJ2-2): EAGVAQSPRYKIIEKRQSVAFWCNPISGHATLYWYQQILGQGPKLLIQFQNNGVVDDSQLPKDRFSAERLKGVDSTLKIQPAKLEDSAVYLCASSNRGSLDTGELFFGEGSRLTVL.

Details on this clone: This sequence may be a read error, since a much larger clone differs from it by one base. This sample includes further DNA sequences coding for the same CDR3. The rearrangement uses TRBV2 and TRBJ1-1, with D perhaps matching TRBD1 (6 bases). The CDR3 extends over 11 amino acids. Looked up from germline, CDR1 is SNHLY and CDR2 is FYNNEI. Trimming stripped 6 bases from V and 11 bases from J, with 13 bases between. This CDR3 is CASRGGAGAFF. CDR3 coding DNA: TGTGCCAGCAGAGGGGGGGCGGGGGCTTTCTTT. Full variable domain (rest looked up from reference TRBV2 and TRBJ1-1): EPEVTQTPSHQVTQMGQEVILRCVPISNHLYFYWYRQILGQKVEFLVSFYNNEISEKSEIFDDQFSVERPDGSNFTLKIRSTKLEDSAMYFCASRGGAGAFFGQGTRLTVV.

This clone was seen many times. J is TRBJ1-1 and V is TRBV19; perhaps TRBD1 as D (5 bases). This CDR3 has 13 residues. Germline CDR1 and CDR2: LNHDA and SQIVND (reference sequence). Trimming took off 5 bases at V and 9 bases at J, with 16 bases between the two ends. In DNA, the CDR3 is TGTGCCAGTAGTGCCGGGCCCACAGGTCAAGCTTTCTTT. It codes for CASSAGPTGQAFF.

Regarding this clone: Here the CDR3 omits its conserved ending phenylalanine or tryptophan, so a read error is the likely source. No DNA is shown, since the ends of the CDR3 on it are uncertain; the CDR3 is the one TCRdb lists. The gene calls are TRBV9 and TRBJ1-2; the DNA was not compared with TRBD1, the D call given in the table. Looked up from germline, CDR1 is SGDLS and CDR2 is YYNGEE. The CDR3 is 15 amino acids in total, end residues counted. The CDR3 loop is CASSSLGADNYGYNL.

By share, this clone counts as medium-sized. V usage is TRBV5-5 and J usage is TRBJ1-2, with D unclear. Trimming took 0 bases from V and 0 from J, leaving 18 bases between them. This CDR3 is 18 amino acids long. CDR1 is SGHKS, CDR2 YYEKEE, per germline (reference sequence). This CDR3 reads CASSLANIIGTSNYGYTF. The CDR3 nucleotides are TGTGCCAGCAGCTTGGCCAATATAATCGGCACCTCTAACTATGGCTACACCTTC.

This clone came up many times. This CDR3 is CSVIMAGGRARDQPQHF. For the CDR3, the DNA is TGCAGTGTCATTATGGCAGGGGGCCGGGCTCGGGATCAGCCCCAGCATTTT. The chain links TRBV20-1 to TRBJ1-5; 8 bases map to TRBD1. This CDR3 is built from 17 residues. Germline V gene data show CDR1 as DFQATT and CDR2 as SNEGSKA (reference sequence). The ends lost 7 bases at V and 5 bases at J; junction bases unmatched: 19.

Ten or more counts support this clone. This chain connects TRBV5-1 to TRBJ1-5; TRBD1 matches at 7 bases. Germline values: CDR1 SGHRS, CDR2 YFSETQ. V was clipped by 4 bases and J by 0 bases; unmatched bases: 4. There are 15 residues in the CDR3. The CDR3 is CASSLGTDSNQPQHF. Written as DNA, the CDR3 is TGCGCCAGCAGCCTTGGGACAGATAGCAATCAGCCCCAGCATTTT.

This rearrangement joins TRBV18 to TRBJ1-6; D remains unclear. Per germline, CDR1 KGHSH and CDR2 LQKENI. Trimming pared 2 bases from V and 6 bases from J, leaving 8 bases between. The CDR3 spans 14 residues. The CDR3, as DNA: TGTGCCAGCTCACCAGGGCGGACTAATTCACCCCTCCACTTT. The encoded protein is CASSPGRTNSPLHF.

The gene calls are TRBV11-3 and TRBJ1-6; a possible D gene is TRBD1 (6 bases). Germline V gene sequence: CDR1 SGHNT, CDR2 YENEEA. This CDR3 has 13 amino acids. V gave up 5 bases and J gave up 14 bases, with 16 bases separating them. CDR3 coding DNA: TGTGCCAGCAGCGCTAGGGACAAAGCGGCCCTCCACTTT. Its protein is CASSARDKAALHF.

This clone was counted at least ten times. V is TRBV25-1 and J is TRBJ2-3; 8 bases align to TRBD2. There are 20 residues in the CDR3. Germline V gene sequence: CDR1 MGHDK, CDR2 SYGVNS. The ends lost 3 bases at V and 2 bases at J; junction bases unmatched: 19. This CDR3 reads CASSDPLRAASGSNTDTQYF. The CDR3 coding sequence is TGTGCCAGCAGTGATCCCTTACGGGCGGCTAGCGGGTCGAACACAGATACGCAGTATTTT.

The genes are TRBV7-2 and TRBJ1-1; D remains unclear. CDR3 size: 13 residues. Germline V gene sequence: CDR1 SGHTA, CDR2 FQGNSA. Deletions cut 1 base from V and 10 bases from J, with 13 bases between. The CDR3 nucleotides read TGTGCCAGCAGCTTAGAGGCGCGGATTGCAGCTTTCTTT. It encodes CASSLEARIAAFF.

In its sample, this clone was seen many times. The chain recombines TRBV11-2 with TRBJ2-1; D is possibly TRBD2 (5 bases). The germline gives CDR1 SGHAT, CDR2 FQNNGV. The CDR3 is 14 residues long. V dropped 4 bases and J dropped 4 bases, with 11 bases sitting between them. CDR3 sequence: CASSSETTYNEQFF. For the CDR3, the DNA is TGTGCCAGCAGCTCGGAGACTACATACAATGAGCAGTTCTTC.

This clone has ten or more counts. The sample has other DNA sequences that encode this CDR3 too. The chain links TRBV4-1 to TRBJ1-5; D ambiguous. Looked up from germline, CDR1 is MGHRA and CDR2 is YSYEKL. V was clipped by 1 base and J by 1 base, with 8 bases between them. This CDR3 is built from 15 residues. CDR3 coding DNA: TGCGCCAGCAGCCAAGTAGTGGGAAGCAATCAGCCCCAGCATTTT. This translates into CASSQVVGSNQPQHF.

This clone was counted between two and nine times. V is TRBV6-1 and J is TRBJ1-6; D gene unclear. This CDR3 region has 11 residues. CDR1 is MNHNS, CDR2 SASEGT, per germline. With 8 bases removed from V and 15 bases from J, the gap between germline ends came to 14 bases. The CDR3 DNA follows: TGTGCCAGCGGGGAATGGGATAGCCTCCACTTT. This sequence encodes CASGEWDSLHF.

This clone has a handful of counts. This chain links TRBV28 with TRBJ2-7, with D perhaps assigned TRBD1 or TRBD2 (5 bases each). Trimming stripped 7 bases from V and 3 bases from J, with 25 bases between. The CDR3 is 17 amino acids. Looked up from germline, CDR1 is MDHEN and CDR2 is SYDVKM. The CDR3 sequence is CASILYGTGHDLYEQYF. CDR3 DNA: TGTGCCAGCATCTTATATGGGACGGGGCATGACCTCTACGAGCAGTACTTC.

This clone was picked up one time. At one boundary the junction diverges from the germline segment, which might be a read error. This chain connects TRBV7-8 to TRBJ1-2; unclear D gene. Germline V gives CDR1 SGHVS, CDR2 FQNEAQ. The CDR3 sequence is 13 residues long. The CDR3 sequence: CANSPDGNYGYTF. As DNA, the CDR3 is TGTGCCAACAGCCCGGACGGTAACTATGGCTACACCTTC.

This clone is labeled medium-sized. The V gene is TRBV20-1, the J gene TRBJ1-5; D gene uncertain. This CDR3 comprises 13 residues. The germline gives CDR1 DFQATT, CDR2 SNEGSKA (reference sequence). Trimming removed 0 bases from V and 6 bases from J, with 9 bases in between. The CDR3 protein is CSARDTGGQPQHF. In DNA, the CDR3 is TGCAGTGCTAGAGATACCGGCGGTCAGCCCCAGCATTTT.

The genes are TRBV3-1 and TRBJ2-7; a possible D gene is TRBD2 (6 bases). CDR3 length: 14 amino acids. Germline V gives CDR1 LGHDT, CDR2 YNNKEL (reference sequence). V lost 3 bases and J 5 bases, leaving 14 bases between the germline ends. In DNA, the CDR3 is TGTGCCAGCAGCCACCTAGGAGGGATCAACGAGCAGTACTTC. Amino acid sequence: CASSHLGGINEQYF.

This clone was counted at least ten times. This chain joins TRBV11-1 and TRBJ1-2; tentatively, D is TRBD1 (5 bases). This CDR3 has 14 amino acids. The V and J ends lost 5 bases and 5 bases respectively, with 15 bases between them. Looked up from germline, CDR1 is SGHAT and CDR2 is FQDESV (reference sequence). DNA of the CDR3: TGTGCCAGCAGCGCGGGGCCTGTGGAGTATGGCTACACCTTC. Its translation: CASSAGPVEYGYTF.